The 13 T cell receptor beta chains below come from one sample, sequenced in a study of OX40 agonist ivuxolimab in advanced cancers. Profiled with immunoSEQ multiplex PCR; TCRdb holds only in-frame clones, not every one. The sample has tens of thousands of clones, more than 85% seen once. The sequencing here drew on CD4+ or CD8+ T cells sorted from blood, taken in a trial of the OX40 agonist ivuxolimab. The receptors stem from an adult with an advanced solid tumor such as melanoma, head and neck, liver or kidney cancer.

The chain combines TRBV5-1 with TRBJ2-2, with TRBD2 matching over 10 bases. Germline lookup yields CDR1 SGHRS and CDR2 YFSETQ. V trimming: 2 bases; J trimming: 4 bases; junction bases outside the gene matches: 14. This CDR3 contains 19 residues. CDR3 DNA: TGCGCCAGCAGCTTACCCCAGCGGGGGGGGAGTTACGGCACCGGGGAGCTGTTTTTT. Protein sequence: CASSLPQRGGSYGTGELFF.

The V call is TRBV19, the J call TRBJ1-2; a weak D match, TRBD1 (5 bases). Germline CDR1 is LNHDA and CDR2 is SQIVND (reference sequence). The CDR3 spans 13 residues. Deletions cut 10 bases from V and 8 bases from J, with 20 bases between. The CDR3: CATTGQGLYGYTF. In DNA form, the CDR3 reads TGTGCCACCACGGGGCAGGGATTGTACGGCTACACCTTC.

In this sample, this clone turned up once. The rearrangement uses TRBV30 and TRBJ1-6, with D unclear. The CDR3 totals 13 residues. Per germline, CDR1 GTSNPN and CDR2 SVGIG (reference sequence). The ends were cut back, 4 bases at V and 5 bases at J, with 9 bases in the middle. CDR3 DNA: TGTGCCTGGATTGGTCAGGATAATTCACCCCTCCACTTT. Translated: CAWIGQDNSPLHF.

The chain is built from TRBV21-1 and TRBJ2-7; the table calls TRBD2, which could not be checked here. TRBV21-1 is assigned pseudogene status. The CDR3 extends over 18 amino acids. The CDR3 protein is CASSKGLAGGPGFYEQYF. The CDR3 nucleotides are TGTGCCAGCAGCAAGGGACTAGCGGGGGGGCCCGGCTTCTACGAGCAGTACTTC.

The chain combines TRBV19 with TRBJ2-7, with D uncertain. CDR3 length equals 12 residues. V shed 9 bases and J shed 5 bases, with 14 bases lying between them. Per germline, CDR1 LNHDA and CDR2 SQIVND (reference sequence). CDR3 bases: TGTGCCAGCGGGCGCATCGAGGACGAGCAGTACTTC. It translates to CASGRIEDEQYF.

Only one count was recorded for this clone. The V gene is TRBV9, the J gene TRBJ2-1, with no clear D. V dropped 0 bases and J dropped 4 bases, with 14 bases sitting between them. The CDR3 sequence is 16 residues long. Germline CDR1 SGDLS, CDR2 YYNGEE. The CDR3 nucleotides are TGTGCCAGCAGCGTAGACAGATCGTTTCTATACAATGAGCAGTTCTTC. This encodes CASSVDRSFLYNEQFF. Full variable domain (missing parts from reference TRBV9 and TRBJ2-1): DSGVTQTPKHLITATGQRVTLRCSPRSGDLSVYWYQQSLDQGLQFLIQYYNGEERAKGNILERFSAQQFPDLHSELNLSSLELGDSALYFCASSVDRSFLYNEQFFGPGTRLTVL.

This chain uses TRBV13 with TRBJ2-7; D ambiguous. This CDR3 is 14 amino acids long. Germline V gives CDR1 PRHDT, CDR2 FYEKMQ (reference sequence). V lost 2 bases, J lost 0 bases, and 8 bases lay in between. CDR3 bases: TGTGCCAGCAGCTTAATCAGCCCCTCCTACGAGCAGTACTTC. Translating gives CASSLISPSYEQYF.

V and J are TRBV19 and TRBJ2-7; 7 nucleotides agree with TRBD1. The CDR3 sequence is 16 residues long. The V segment lost 0 bases and the J segment 0 bases; nucleotides outside the gene matches: 5. Germline V gene lookup returns CDR1 LNHDA and CDR2 SQIVND (reference sequence). The CDR3 sequence: CASSIEGTASSYEQYF. The CDR3 nucleotides are TGTGCCAGTAGTATAGAAGGGACAGCCAGCTCCTACGAGCAGTACTTC.

This chain uses TRBV5-8 with TRBJ2-1; no definite D call. Trimming removed 2 bases from V and 5 bases from J, with 5 bases in between. The V gene's germline CDR1 is SGHTS and CDR2 YDEGEE. The CDR3 runs 12 residues. In DNA, the CDR3 is TGTGCCAGCAGCTTTCCCGACAATGAGCAGTTCTTC. Protein: CASSFPDNEQFF.

The chain has TRBV6-5 and TRBJ1-2; D remains unclear. Deletions cut 6 bases from V and 0 bases from J, with 11 bases between. The CDR3 totals 14 residues. Germline V gene lookup returns CDR1 MNHEY and CDR2 SVGAGI. CDR3 nucleotides: TGTGCCAGCAGCCTCCAGGACCCTAACTATGGCTACACCTTC. Its protein is CASSLQDPNYGYTF.

This clone came up a few times. The genes are TRBV9 and TRBJ1-2; D may be TRBD1 (6 bases). Germline values: CDR1 SGDLS, CDR2 YYNGEE. The CDR3 is 18 amino acids. The V and J ends lost 4 bases and 4 bases respectively, with 26 bases between them. The CDR3 is CASSPHNRGADLGYGYTF. CDR3 nucleotide sequence: TGTGCCAGCAGCCCCCATAACCGGGGGGCCGACCTAGGCTATGGCTACACCTTC.

Comments on this clone: This same CDR3 is encoded by further DNA sequences in the sample. The chain carries TRBV7-9 and TRBJ1-5; 7 bases agree with TRBD1. This CDR3 spans 14 amino acids. The J segment lost 4 bases and the V segment lost 6 bases, leaving 6 bases of the junction unmatched. The germline CDR1 and CDR2 sequences are SEHNR and FQNEAQ (reference sequence). The CDR3: CASSSGGSNQPQHF. CDR3 nucleotides: TGTGCCAGCAGTTCAGGGGGAAGTAATCAGCCCCAGCATTTT.

The gene calls are TRBV7-9 and TRBJ1-1; 7 bases line up with TRBD1. Germline CDR1 reads SEHNR; CDR2 reads FQNEAQ (reference sequence). This CDR3 is built from 12 residues. V lost 6 bases, J lost 4 bases, and 2 bases stayed unmatched. This chain's CDR3 is CASSDRATEAFF. The CDR3 DNA reads as TGTGCCAGCAGTGACAGGGCCACTGAAGCTTTCTTT. The whole variable domain, filled in from reference TRBV7-9 and TRBJ1-1, reads DTGVSQNPRHKITKRGQNVTFRCDPISEHNRLYWYRQTLGQGPEFLTYFQNEAQLEKSRLLSDRFSAERPKGSFSTLEIQRTEQGDSAMYLCASSDRATEAFFGQGTRLTVV.